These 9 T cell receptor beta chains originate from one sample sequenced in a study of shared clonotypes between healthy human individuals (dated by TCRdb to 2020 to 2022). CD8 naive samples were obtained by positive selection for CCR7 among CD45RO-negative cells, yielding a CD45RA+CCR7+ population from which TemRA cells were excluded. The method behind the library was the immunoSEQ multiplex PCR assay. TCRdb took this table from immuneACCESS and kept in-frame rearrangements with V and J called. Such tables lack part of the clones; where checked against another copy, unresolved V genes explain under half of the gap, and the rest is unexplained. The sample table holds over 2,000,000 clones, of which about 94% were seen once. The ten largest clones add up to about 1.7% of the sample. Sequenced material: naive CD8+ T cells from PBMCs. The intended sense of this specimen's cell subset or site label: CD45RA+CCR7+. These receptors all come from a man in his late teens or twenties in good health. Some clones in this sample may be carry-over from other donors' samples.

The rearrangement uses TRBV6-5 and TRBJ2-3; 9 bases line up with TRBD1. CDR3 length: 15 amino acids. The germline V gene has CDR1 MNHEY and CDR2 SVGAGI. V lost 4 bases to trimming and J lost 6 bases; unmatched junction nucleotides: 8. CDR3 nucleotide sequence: TGTGCCAGCAGTTGGGGACAGGGCCAGATGGATACGCAGTATTTT. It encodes CASSWGQGQMDTQYF.

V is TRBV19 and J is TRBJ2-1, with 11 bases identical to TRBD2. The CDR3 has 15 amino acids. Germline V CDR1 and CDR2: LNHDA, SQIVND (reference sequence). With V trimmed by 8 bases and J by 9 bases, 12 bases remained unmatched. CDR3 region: CASATSGKTRGEQFF. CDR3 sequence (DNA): TGTGCCAGTGCGACTAGCGGGAAGACGCGGGGTGAGCAGTTCTTC. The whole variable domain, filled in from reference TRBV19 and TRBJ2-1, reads DGGITQSPKYLFRKEGQNVTLSCEQNLNHDAMYWYRQDPGQGLRLIYYSQIVNDFQKGDIAEGYSVSREKKESFPLTVTSAQKNPTAFYLCASATSGKTRGEQFFGPGTRLTVL.

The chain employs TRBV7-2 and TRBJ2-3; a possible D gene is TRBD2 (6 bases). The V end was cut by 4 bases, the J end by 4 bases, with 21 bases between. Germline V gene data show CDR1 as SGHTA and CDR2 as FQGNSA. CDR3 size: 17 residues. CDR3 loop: CASSSPGSLFEADTQYF. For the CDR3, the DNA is TGTGCCAGCAGCTCACCCGGGAGTCTCTTCGAAGCAGATACGCAGTATTTT.

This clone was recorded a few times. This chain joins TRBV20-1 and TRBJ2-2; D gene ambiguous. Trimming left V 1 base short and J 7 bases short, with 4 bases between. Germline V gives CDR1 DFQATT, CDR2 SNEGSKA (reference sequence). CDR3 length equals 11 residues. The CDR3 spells CSARVGGELFF. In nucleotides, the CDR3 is TGCAGTGCTAGAGTTGGCGGGGAGCTGTTTTTT.

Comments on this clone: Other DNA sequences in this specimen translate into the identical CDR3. The CDR3: CASSERLTYEQYF. The CDR3 DNA follows: TGTGCCAGCAGTGAAAGACTAACTTACGAGCAGTACTTC. The V and J genes are TRBV2 and TRBJ2-7; tentative D call: TRBD2 (5 bases). The CDR3 is made up of 13 amino acids. V lost 2 bases to trimming and J lost 4 bases, with 9 bases between them. CDR1 and CDR2 (germline): SNHLY, FYNNEI.

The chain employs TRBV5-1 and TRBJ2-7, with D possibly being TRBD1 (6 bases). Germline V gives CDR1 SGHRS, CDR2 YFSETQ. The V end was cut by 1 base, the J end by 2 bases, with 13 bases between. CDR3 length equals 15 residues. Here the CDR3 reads CASSLRTEIPYEQYF. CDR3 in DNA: TGCGCCAGCAGCTTGAGGACAGAGATACCCTACGAGCAGTACTTC.

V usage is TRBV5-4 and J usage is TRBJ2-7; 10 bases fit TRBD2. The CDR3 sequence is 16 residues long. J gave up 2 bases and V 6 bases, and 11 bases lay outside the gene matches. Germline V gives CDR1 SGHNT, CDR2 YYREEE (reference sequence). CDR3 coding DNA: TGTGCCAGCACCCCCCATCCTAGCGGGAGACCCTACGAGCAGTACTTC. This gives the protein CASTPHPSGRPYEQYF.

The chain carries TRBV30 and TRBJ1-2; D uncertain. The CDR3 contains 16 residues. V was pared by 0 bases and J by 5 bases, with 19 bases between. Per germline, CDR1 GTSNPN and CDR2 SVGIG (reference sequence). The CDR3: CAWSVPKKSTAYGYTF. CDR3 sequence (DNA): TGTGCCTGGAGTGTACCCAAAAAATCGACGGCATATGGCTACACCTTC.

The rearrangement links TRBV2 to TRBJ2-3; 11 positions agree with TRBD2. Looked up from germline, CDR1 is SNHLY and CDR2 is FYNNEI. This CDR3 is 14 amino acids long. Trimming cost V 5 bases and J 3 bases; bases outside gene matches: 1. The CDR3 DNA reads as TGTGCCAGCAGTACTAGCGGGAGTACAGATACGCAGTATTTT. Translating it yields CASSTSGSTDTQYF.